The rows below give T cell receptor beta chains drawn from one sample of a study of glioma-infiltrating T cells. TCRdb called the multiplex PCR reads again in MiXCR, with one record for every CDR3 protein. The data hold fewer than 250,000 distinct CDR3 sequences, with roughly a third observed a single time. The sample was glioma tissue, nonneoplastic brain tissue, or PBMCs (not recorded which). The source is a human donor with low-grade glioma or glioblastoma, undergoing nonglioma brain surgery, or in good health (not recorded which). The CDR3 runs from the conserved cysteine through the conserved F or W. Fields, in order: J gene, V gene, CDR3 protein.

j_gene: TRBJ2-1; v_gene: TRBV3-1; CDR3aa: CASSQDWSLASDEQFF
j_gene: TRBJ1-4; v_gene: TRBV29-1; CDR3aa: CSVVGDRTNEKLFF
j_gene: TRBJ2-7; v_gene: TRBV4-1; CDR3aa: CASSQGTPGPTYEQYF
j_gene: TRBJ2-7; v_gene: TRBV9; CDR3aa: CASSAGARADEQYF
j_gene: TRBJ2-5; v_gene: TRBV6-2/TRBV6-3; CDR3aa: CASSYGFETQYF
j_gene: TRBJ2-7; v_gene: TRBV11-2; CDR3aa: CASSLGAGTGYEQYF
j_gene: TRBJ1-5; v_gene: TRBV5-4; CDR3aa: CAYQRGNQPQHF
j_gene: TRBJ2-3; v_gene: TRBV6-1; CDR3aa: CASTLAILSTDTQYF
j_gene: TRBJ1-2; v_gene: TRBV6-1; CDR3aa: CASSGRSNYGYTF
j_gene: TRBJ1-1; v_gene: TRBV12-3/TRBV12-4; CDR3aa: CASSLGGPMNTEAFF
j_gene: TRBJ2-7; v_gene: TRBV20-1; CDR3aa: CSARPPGLYPSYEQYF
j_gene: TRBJ2-3; v_gene: TRBV7-9; CDR3aa: CASSPSKSTDTQYF
j_gene: TRBJ2-7; v_gene: TRBV3-1; CDR3aa: CASSQGGQPYEQYF
j_gene: TRBJ2-1; v_gene: TRBV7-2; CDR3aa: CDSSPTSGRAFNEQFF